One sample yielded the 7 T cell receptor beta chains listed below, sequenced in a study of beta chain features in type 1 diabetes. All of the isolated RNA was reverse transcribed, so expressed TCRB transcripts were sequenced. Assay used: immunoSEQ multiplex PCR; TCRdb lists only in-frame clones, some missing. In the table there are 390,000 or so clones, roughly 13% of which are singletons. Sequencing was carried out using naive CD4+ T cells from blood. These receptors all come from a man aged 25 to 45 in good health.

This clone was seen a few times. J is TRBJ2-1 and V is TRBV18; D ambiguous. Trimming cost V 2 bases and J 1 base, with 9 bases left between them. The CDR3 totals 15 residues. Per germline, CDR1 KGHSH and CDR2 LQKENI. The CDR3 bases are TGTGCCAGCTCACCAGCGAGGCTATCCTACAATGAGCAGTTCTTC. Its protein product is CASSPARLSYNEQFF.

The chain joins TRBV29-1 to TRBJ2-7; D is undetermined. Per germline, CDR1 SQVTM and CDR2 ANQGSEA. V was pared by 7 bases and J by 5 bases, with 12 bases between. The CDR3 extends over 11 amino acids. The CDR3 DNA follows: TGCAGCGCCTGGTCGATCCACGAGCAGTACTTC. Encoded protein: CSAWSIHEQYF.

This clone has only a few counts. V usage is TRBV6-4 and J usage is TRBJ2-3; D remains unclear. The V end was cut by 3 bases, the J end by 0 bases, with 7 bases between. Germline CDR1 and CDR2: MRHNA and SNTAGT. This CDR3 has 14 amino acids. The CDR3 DNA reads TGTGCCAGCAGTGAGGAGCTGAGCACAGATACGCAGTATTTT. Translated, it gives CASSEELSTDTQYF.

This clone was seen a few times. The chain couples TRBV10-3 to TRBJ2-1; TRBD2 matches at 7 bases. After removal of 2 bases from V and 0 bases from J, the junction contained 1 base not matched to a gene. The CDR3 extends over 15 amino acids. CDR1 and CDR2 (germline): ENHRY, SYGVKD. CDR3 nucleotides: TGTGCCATCAGTGAGAGGGAGGGCTCCTACAATGAGCAGTTCTTC. Its translation is CAISEREGSYNEQFF.

In this sample, this clone turned up a few times. This sequence joins TRBV7-2 and TRBJ2-5; D is undetermined. Per the germline V gene, CDR1 is SGHTA and CDR2 is FQGNSA. The germline V and J ends were trimmed by 2 bases and 4 bases, with 11 bases remaining between them. The CDR3 spans 14 residues. The CDR3 loop is CASSLWRSRETQYF. The CDR3 region has the DNA TGTGCCAGCAGCTTATGGCGTAGTAGAGAGACCCAGTACTTC. Based on the CDR3 plus reference TRBV7-2 and TRBJ2-5, the full variable domain is GAGVSQSPSNKVTEKGKDVELRCDPISGHTALYWYRQSLGQGLEFLIYFQGNSAPDKSGLPSDRFSAERTGGSVSTLTIQRTQQEDSAVYLCASSLWRSRETQYFGPGTRLLVL.

V and J are TRBV28 and TRBJ2-7; 7 nucleotides align to TRBD2. Germline CDR1 is MDHEN and CDR2 is SYDVKM. V was pared by 5 bases and J by 7 bases, with 11 bases of the junction left unmatched. CDR3 length: 14 amino acids. This CDR3 reads CASSRSGPAWEQYV. CDR3 DNA: TGTGCCAGCAGTCGTAGCGGGCCCGCGTGGGAGCAGTACGTC.

J is TRBJ2-5 and V is TRBV4-3, with D uncertain. The CDR3 contains 14 residues. Germline-derived CDR1 and CDR2 are LGHNA and YSLEER. V lost 0 bases, J lost 4 bases, and 9 bases lay in between. Here the CDR3 reads CASSQDWRGETQYF. The CDR3 DNA is TGCGCCAGCAGCCAAGATTGGAGAGGAGAGACCCAGTACTTC.